This TCR beta chain was identified in a study of blood T cell repertoires in COVID-19. Study-wide background: Donors in the United States, Italy and Spain gave samples during acute or convalescent COVID-19.

CDR3 length: 15 residues. V lost 5 bases, J lost 5 bases, and 7 bases stayed unmatched. Germline-derived CDR1 and CDR2 are LGHDT and YNNKEL (reference sequence). Per the original data handling: Reference gene primer amplification gave estimated nucleated cell counts. Libraries were prepared by immunoSEQ multiplex PCR; TCRdb keeps only in-frame clonotypes and omits some of them. V, J and clone size reflect that table, while D and trimming were determined from the DNA. The sample carries about 480,000 clones, 89% recorded once. While infection was still active, Seattle patients were enrolled and then followed longitudinally.

Sequencing was done on a sample of peripheral blood. The chain employs TRBV3-1 (or the pseudogene TRBV3-2) and TRBJ2-1; TRBD1 agrees at 9 bases. This receptor was taken from a man younger than 35 with COVID-19, enrolled during active disease. Here the CDR3 reads CASSKAGTGNNEQFF. The CDR3 bases are TGTGCCAGCAGCAAGGCCGGGACAGGGAACAATGAGCAGTTCTTC.